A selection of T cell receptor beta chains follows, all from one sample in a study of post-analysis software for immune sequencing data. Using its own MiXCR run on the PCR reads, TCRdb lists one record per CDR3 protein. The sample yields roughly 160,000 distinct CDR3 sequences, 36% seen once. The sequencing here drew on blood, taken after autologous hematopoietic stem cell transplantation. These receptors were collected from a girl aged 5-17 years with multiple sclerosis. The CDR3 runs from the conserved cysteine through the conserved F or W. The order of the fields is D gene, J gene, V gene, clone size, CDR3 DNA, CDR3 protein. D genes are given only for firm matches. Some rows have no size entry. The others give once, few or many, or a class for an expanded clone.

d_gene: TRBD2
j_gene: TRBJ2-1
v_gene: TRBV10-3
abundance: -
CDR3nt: TGTGCCATCAGTGAGTCGCTAGCGGGAGGGCCAGGAGAGCAGTTCTTC
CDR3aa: CAISESLAGGPGEQFF

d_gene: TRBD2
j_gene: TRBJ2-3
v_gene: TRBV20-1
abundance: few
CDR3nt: TGCAGTGCTAGGCCCTTTAGCGGGAGGGTAGATACGCAGTATTTT
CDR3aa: CSARPFSGRVDTQYF

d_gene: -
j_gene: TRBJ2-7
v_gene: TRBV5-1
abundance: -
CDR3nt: TGCGCCAGCAGCTGGAATAGCGGTTACAATGAGCAGTACTTC
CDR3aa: CASSWNSGYNEQYF

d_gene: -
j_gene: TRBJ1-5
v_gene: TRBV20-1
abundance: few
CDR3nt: TGCAGTGCCCGGAACGTAAATCAGCCCCAGCATTTT
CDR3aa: CSARNVNQPQHF

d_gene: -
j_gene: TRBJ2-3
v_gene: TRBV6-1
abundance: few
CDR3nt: TGTGCCAGTCTCTTGGGGGTCACAGATACGCAGTATTTT
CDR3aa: CASLLGVTDTQYF

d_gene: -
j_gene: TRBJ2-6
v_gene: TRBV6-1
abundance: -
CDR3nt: TGTGCCAGCAGTCCCTTTGGGGCCAACGTCCTGACTTTC
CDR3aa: CASSPFGANVLTF

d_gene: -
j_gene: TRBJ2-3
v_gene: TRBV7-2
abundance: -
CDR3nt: TGTGCCAGCAGCTTCGGGGTCCCAAACACAGATACGCAGTATTTT
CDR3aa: CASSFGVPNTDTQYF

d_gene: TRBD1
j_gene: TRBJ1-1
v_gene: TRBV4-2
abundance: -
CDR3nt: TGTGCCAGCAGCCAAGACGGGACAGCGAACACTGAAGCTTTCTTT
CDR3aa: CASSQDGTANTEAFF

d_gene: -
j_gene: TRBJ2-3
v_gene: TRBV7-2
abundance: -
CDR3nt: TGTGCCAGCAGCTTAGAGTTCGGACTCCTCACAGATACGCAGTATTTT
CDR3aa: CASSLEFGLLTDTQYF

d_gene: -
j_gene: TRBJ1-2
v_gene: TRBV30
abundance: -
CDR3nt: TGTGCCTGGATGGGCTTAACCACCCTCTATGGCTACACCTTC
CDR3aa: CAWMGLTTLYGYTF

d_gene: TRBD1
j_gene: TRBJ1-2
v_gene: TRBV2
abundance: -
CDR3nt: TGTGCCAGCAGCGGACAGGGCTACTATGGCTACACCTTC
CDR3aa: CASSGQGYYGYTF

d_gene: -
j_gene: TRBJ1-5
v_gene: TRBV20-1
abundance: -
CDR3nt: TGCAGCACATCGACAGGAAACAATCAGCCCCAGCATTTT
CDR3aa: CSTSTGNNQPQHF

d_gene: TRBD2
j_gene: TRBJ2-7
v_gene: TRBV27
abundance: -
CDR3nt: TGTGCCAGCAGCAAAGCGGGAGGTCGTTACGAGCAGTACTTC
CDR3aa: CASSKAGGRYEQYF

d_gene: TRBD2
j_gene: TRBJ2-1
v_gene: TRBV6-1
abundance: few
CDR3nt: TGTGCCAGCAGTGAAGCGCCAGCGGGGTCCTACAATGAGCAGTTCTTC
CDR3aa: CASSEAPAGSYNEQFF

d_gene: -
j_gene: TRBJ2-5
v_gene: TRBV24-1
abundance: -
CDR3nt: TGTGCCACCAGTGGCCCTGTAACAGGGGAGACCCAGTACTTC
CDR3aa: CATSGPVTGETQYF

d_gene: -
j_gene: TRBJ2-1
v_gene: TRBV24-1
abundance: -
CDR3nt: TGTGCCACCAGTGATTTGTCGGCTAGCAATGAGCAGTTCTTC
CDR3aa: CATSDLSASNEQFF

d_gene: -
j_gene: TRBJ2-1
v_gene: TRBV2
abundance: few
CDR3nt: TGTGCCAGCAGTGTGGCGGCGAATGAGCAGTTCTTC
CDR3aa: CASSVAANEQFF

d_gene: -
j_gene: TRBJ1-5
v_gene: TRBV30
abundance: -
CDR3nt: TGTGCCTGGAGCCCGAATCCGGTGTATGGTCAGCCCCAGCATTTT
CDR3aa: CAWSPNPVYGQPQHF

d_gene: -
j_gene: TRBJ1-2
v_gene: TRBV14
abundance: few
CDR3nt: TGTGCCAGCAGCTCGCAAGGATGGTATGGCTACACCTTC
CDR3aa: CASSSQGWYGYTF

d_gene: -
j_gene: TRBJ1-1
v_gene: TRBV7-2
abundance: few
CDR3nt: TGTGCCAGCAGCCAGGGACTTTATGAAGCTTTCTTT
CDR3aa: CASSQGLYEAFF

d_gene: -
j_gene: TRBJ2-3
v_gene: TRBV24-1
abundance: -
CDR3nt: TGTGCCACCAGTGAGCAGGGAACCTCAATAAACACAGATACGCAGTATTTT
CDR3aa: CATSEQGTSINTDTQYF

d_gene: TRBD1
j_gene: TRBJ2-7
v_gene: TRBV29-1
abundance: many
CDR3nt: TGCAGCGTTGAAGAGGGACAGGGGGCCTACGAGCAGTACTTC
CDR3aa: CSVEEGQGAYEQYF

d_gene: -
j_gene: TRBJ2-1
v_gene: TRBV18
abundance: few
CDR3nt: TGTGCCAGCTCACCTCTCAAGGTCGAGACCCAGTTCTTC
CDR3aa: CASSPLKVETQFF

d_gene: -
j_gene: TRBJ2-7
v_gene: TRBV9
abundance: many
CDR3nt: TGTGCCAGCAGCCCTAGCCCTAAGCAGGGAACCTACGAGCAGTACTTC
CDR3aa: CASSPSPKQGTYEQYF

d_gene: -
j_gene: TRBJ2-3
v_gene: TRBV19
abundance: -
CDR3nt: TGTGCCAGTAGTATTGGACTGCAAGGGGGAGATACGCAGTATTTT
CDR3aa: CASSIGLQGGDTQYF

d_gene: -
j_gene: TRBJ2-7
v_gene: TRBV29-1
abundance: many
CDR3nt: TGCAGCGTTGAGGAGTCAGGATCGTACGAGCAGTACTTC
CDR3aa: CSVEESGSYEQYF

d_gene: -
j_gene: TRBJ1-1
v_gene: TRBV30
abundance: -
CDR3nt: TGTGCCTGGAGTCCGCTTGGAACTGAAGCTTTCTTT
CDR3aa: CAWSPLGTEAFF

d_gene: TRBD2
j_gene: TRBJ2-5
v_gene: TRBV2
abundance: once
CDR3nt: TGTGCCAGCAGGGCCAGGGCGGGAGTTTCAAATGAGCAGTACTTC
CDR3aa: CASRARAGVSNEQYF

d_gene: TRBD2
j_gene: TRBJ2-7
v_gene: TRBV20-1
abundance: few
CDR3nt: TGCAGTGCTAGAGAGGCGGGGGTAGCCTACGAGCAGTACTTC
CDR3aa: CSAREAGVAYEQYF

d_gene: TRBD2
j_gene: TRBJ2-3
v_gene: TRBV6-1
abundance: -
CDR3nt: TGTGCCAGCAGTGAACTAGCGGGCACAGATACGCAGTATTTT
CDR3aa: CASSELAGTDTQYF

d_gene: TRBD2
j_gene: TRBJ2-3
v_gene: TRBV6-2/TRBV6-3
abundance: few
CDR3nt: TGTGCCAGCAGTGCGACTAGCGGGAGGCCAGATACGCAGTATTTT
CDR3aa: CASSATSGRPDTQYF

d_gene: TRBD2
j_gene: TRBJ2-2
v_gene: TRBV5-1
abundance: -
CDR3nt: TGCGCCAGCAGCCATAAGACTAGCCGAGAAACTACCGGGGAGCGGTTTTTT
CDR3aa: CASSHKTSRETTGERFF

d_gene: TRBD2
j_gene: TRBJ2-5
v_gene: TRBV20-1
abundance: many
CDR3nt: TGCAGTGGCCTAGCGGGAGTCGGGACCCAGTACTTC
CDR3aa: CSGLAGVGTQYF

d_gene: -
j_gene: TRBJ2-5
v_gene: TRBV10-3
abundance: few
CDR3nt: TGTGCCATCAGCGACCCAGGGGGAGGATTCCAAGTGACCCAGTACTTC
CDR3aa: CAISDPGGGFQVTQYF

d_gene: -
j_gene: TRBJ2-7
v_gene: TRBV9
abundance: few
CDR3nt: TGTGCCAGCAGCGTAGAGGGGGGCTCCTACGAGCAGTACTTC
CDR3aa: CASSVEGGSYEQYF

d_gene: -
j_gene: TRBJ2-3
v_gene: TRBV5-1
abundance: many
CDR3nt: TGCGCCAGCAGCTTGGTTCCTGACGCAGATACGCAGTATTTT
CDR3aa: CASSLVPDADTQYF

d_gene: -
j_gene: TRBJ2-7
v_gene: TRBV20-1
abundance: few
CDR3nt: TGCAGTGCTAGATTTTCCCCCATTCGCACCTACGAGCAGTACTTC
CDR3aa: CSARFSPIRTYEQYF

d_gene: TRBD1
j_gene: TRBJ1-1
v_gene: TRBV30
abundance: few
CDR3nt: TGTGCCTTGAATTTGGGACAGCACACTGAAGCTTTCTTT
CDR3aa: CALNLGQHTEAFF

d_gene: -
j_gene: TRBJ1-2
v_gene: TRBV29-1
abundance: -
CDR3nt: TGCAGCGTTGAACCTGAAACGGCGGGATATGGCTACACCTTC
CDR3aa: CSVEPETAGYGYTF

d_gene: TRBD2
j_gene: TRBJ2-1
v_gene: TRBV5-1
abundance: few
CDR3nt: TGCGCCAGCAGCTTGGCGGTAGCGGGAACAGAGCAGTTCTTC
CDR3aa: CASSLAVAGTEQFF

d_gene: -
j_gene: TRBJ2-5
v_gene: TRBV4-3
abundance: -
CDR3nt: TGCGCCAGCAGCCAAATAGGACAGCGAAGGGAGACCCAGTACTTC
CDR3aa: CASSQIGQRRETQYF

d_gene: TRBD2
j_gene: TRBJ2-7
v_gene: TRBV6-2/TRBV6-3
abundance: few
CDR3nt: TGTGCCGCCTCCGGGGGGGTCGAGCAGTACTTC
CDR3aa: CAASGGVEQYF

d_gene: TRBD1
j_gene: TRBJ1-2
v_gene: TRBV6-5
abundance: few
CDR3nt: TGTGCCAGCAGTTACCAGGACAGGGCGGGCTATGGCTACACCTTC
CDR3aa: CASSYQDRAGYGYTF

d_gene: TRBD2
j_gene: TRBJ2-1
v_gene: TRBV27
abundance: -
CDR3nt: TGTGCCAGCTCCAGCGGGGGGTACAATGAGCAGTTCTTC
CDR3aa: CASSSGGYNEQFF

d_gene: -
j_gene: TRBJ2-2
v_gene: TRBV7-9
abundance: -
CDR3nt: TGTGCCAGCAGCTTGACGGGACTTCCGAACACCGGGGAGCTGTTTTTT
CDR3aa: CASSLTGLPNTGELFF

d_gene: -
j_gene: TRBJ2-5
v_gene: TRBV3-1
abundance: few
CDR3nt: TGTGCCAGCAGCCAAGATGGGGTCGGACTGGGGGGCAGGGAGACCCAGTACTTC
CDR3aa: CASSQDGVGLGGRETQYF

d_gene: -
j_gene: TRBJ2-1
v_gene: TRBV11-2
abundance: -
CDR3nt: TGTGCCAGCAGCTTAGTTAGGGGGAGGAGGAATGAGCAGTTCTTC
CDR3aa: CASSLVRGRRNEQFF

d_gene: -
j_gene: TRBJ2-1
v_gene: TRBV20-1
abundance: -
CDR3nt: TGCAGTGCTGGATTCGCTAGTTTTGGTGAGCAGTTCTTC
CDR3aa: CSAGFASFGEQFF

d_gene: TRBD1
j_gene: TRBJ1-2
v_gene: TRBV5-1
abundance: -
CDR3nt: TGCGCCAGCAGCAACAGGGGGGACTATGGCTACACCTTC
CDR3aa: CASSNRGDYGYTF

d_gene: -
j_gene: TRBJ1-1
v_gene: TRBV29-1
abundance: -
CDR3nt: TGCAGCGTTGCCCCGCTGGGGAACACTGAAGCTTTCTTT
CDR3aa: CSVAPLGNTEAFF

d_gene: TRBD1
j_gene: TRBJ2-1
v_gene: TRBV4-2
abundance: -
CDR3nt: TGTGCCAGCAGCCAAGATGTTCCGGGACAGGGTGGACTCGGTGAGCAGTTCTTC
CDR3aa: CASSQDVPGQGGLGEQFF

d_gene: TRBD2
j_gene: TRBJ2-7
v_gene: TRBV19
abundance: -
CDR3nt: TGTGCCAGTAGTATTTCGCTAGCGGGAGGCTACGAGCAGTACTTC
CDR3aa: CASSISLAGGYEQYF

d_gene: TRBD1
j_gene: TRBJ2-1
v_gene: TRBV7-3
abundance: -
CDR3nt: TGTGCCAGCAGCGAGGGGGCTAGCAGGGGCAATGAGCAGTTCTTC
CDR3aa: CASSEGASRGNEQFF

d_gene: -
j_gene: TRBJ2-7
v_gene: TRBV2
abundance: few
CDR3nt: TGTGCCAGCAGTGAATGGGGGGAGAAGTACTTC
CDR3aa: CASSEWGEKYF

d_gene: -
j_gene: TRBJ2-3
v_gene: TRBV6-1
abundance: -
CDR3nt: TGTGCCAGCAGTGTAATTAGCACAGATACGCAGTATTTT
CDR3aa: CASSVISTDTQYF

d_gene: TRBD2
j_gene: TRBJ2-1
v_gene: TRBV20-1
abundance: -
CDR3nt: TGCAGTGCTAGCCCCGCTGGGGACTCCTTAGCGGGAGGGGCCTACAATGAGCAGTTCTTC
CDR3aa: CSASPAGDSLAGGAYNEQFF

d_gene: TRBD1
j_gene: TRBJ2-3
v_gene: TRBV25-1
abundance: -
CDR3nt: TGTGCCAGCGGAAGGACAGGGTTTTTGCCAGATACGCAGTATTTT
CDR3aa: CASGRTGFLPDTQYF

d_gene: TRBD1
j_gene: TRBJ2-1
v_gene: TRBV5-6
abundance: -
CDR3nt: TGTGCCAGCAGCCTACCGACAGGGGAGCAGTTCTTC
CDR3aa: CASSLPTGEQFF

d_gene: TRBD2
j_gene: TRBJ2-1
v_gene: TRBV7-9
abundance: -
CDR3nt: TGTGCCAGCAGCTTACTAGCGGGAAGTGAGCAGTTCTTC
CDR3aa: CASSLLAGSEQFF

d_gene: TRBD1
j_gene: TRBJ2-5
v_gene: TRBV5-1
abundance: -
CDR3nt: TGCGCCAGCAGCTTGTGGGGGAGACAGGGCTATGAGACCCAGTACTTC
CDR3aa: CASSLWGRQGYETQYF